Sequencing of this T cell receptor beta chain was carried out in a study of shared T cell receptors in the human thymus. Sequencing was performed with immunoSEQ multiplex PCR; in TCRdb, only in-frame clones are kept and a portion is missing. Counted here are hundreds of thousands of clones, roughly 74% occurring once; the ten biggest clones make up more than 0.01%. This CDR3 region has 17 residues. Germline loops: CDR1 SGHTA, CDR2 FQGNSA. The V and J ends lost 4 bases and 2 bases, in that order; junction bases with no gene match: 10. The same specimen was also included in a second study, on human thymus T cells. That work adds: Resections from corrective heart surgery provided thymus tissue. Seemingly biased V and J gene usage marked thymic and blood repertoires. Related research has reported that thymic repertoires overlap highly among unrelated individuals.

The receptor was derived from a boy under two years old with a congenital heart defect. The rearrangement links TRBV7-2 to TRBJ1-5, with TRBD1 matching over 8 bases. Sequencing was carried out using thymocytes. CDR3 region: CASSSIQGEMGNQPQHF. In DNA form, the CDR3 reads TGTGCCAGCAGCTCCATACAGGGGGAGATGGGCAATCAGCCCCAGCATTTT.